This T cell receptor (beta chain) is from a study of blood T cell repertoires in COVID-19. Across the study: The samples span acute and convalescent COVID-19 from the United States, Italy and Spain. Nucleic acid was either cDNA or gDNA, and it came from T cells, B-cell-depleted T cells, or PBMCs.

Assay: immunoSEQ multiplex PCR; the TCRdb copy retains only in-frame clones and omits some. The sample carries a few hundred thousand clones, 88% recorded once. Enrolled through a virtual design, the participants were between roughly 18 and 100 years of age and came from about two dozen US areas. Donors in Cohort 3 who had recovered were those with two negative PCRs, healthcare professional clearance, or resolution of their symptoms. The receptor was derived from a woman aged 18-29 years who had recovered from COVID-19. Sequenced input: PBMCs or T cells enriched from blood (not recorded which).

The CDR3 loop is CASSEYGTFASYNEQFF. CDR3 in DNA: TGTGCCAGCAGTGAATACGGGACATTCGCCTCCTACAATGAGCAGTTCTTC. The chain employs TRBV25-1 and TRBJ2-1; tentative D call: TRBD1 (6 bases). This CDR3 spans 17 amino acids. Trimming cost V 0 bases and J 0 bases, with 12 bases left between them. Germline V gene data show CDR1 as MGHDK and CDR2 as SYGVNS.